These 11 T cell receptor beta chains came from one sample sequenced in a study of read filtering for tumor transcriptome and immune sequencing. Molecular barcoded adaptors covering alpha/delta and beta/gamma chains were used on roughly 400 ng RNA. MiXCR, run by TCRdb on the reads, gives a single entry per CDR3 protein. Among roughly 93,000 distinct CDR3 sequences listed, 20% to 25% were seen once. Specimen: a population of CD138-negative cells sorted from bone marrow. These receptors all stem from a donor at least 40 years old with multiple myeloma.

In this sample, this clonotype turned up a few times. The V call is TRBV11-2, the J call TRBJ2-7; TRBD1 might be the D (5 bases). V was pared by 4 bases and J by 0 bases, with 10 bases between. Looked up from germline, CDR1 is SGHAT and CDR2 is FQNNGV. CDR3 size: 14 residues. CDR3 in amino acids: CASSSWTISYEQYF. The CDR3 region has the DNA TGTGCCAGCAGCTCGTGGACAATCTCCTACGAGCAGTACTTC.

V usage is TRBV5-1 and J usage is TRBJ1-5; D is ambiguous. Trimming took off 3 bases at V and 2 bases at J, with 12 bases between the two ends. Looked up from germline, CDR1 is SGHRS and CDR2 is YFSETQ. The CDR3 contains 15 residues. CDR3 coding DNA: TGCGCCAGCAGCTGGGGAGAAGGTCGCAATCAGCCCCAGCATTTT. Protein sequence: CASSWGEGRNQPQHF.

This clonotype turned up a few times. The chain employs TRBV20-1 and TRBJ1-3; the D is unclear. Germline V gene sequence: CDR1 DFQATT, CDR2 SNEGSKA (reference sequence). Trimming cost V 1 base and J 0 bases, with 16 bases left between them. There are 17 residues in the CDR3. CDR3 region: CSARGTPSDLSGNTIYF. For the CDR3, the DNA is TGCAGTGCTAGAGGGACCCCGTCCGATCTCTCTGGAAACACCATATATTTT.

As for this clonotype: A single base separates this from a much larger clone, so it may be a read error. The CDR3 here is CAGSPRTGLAGYTF. DNA of the CDR3: TGTGCCGGCAGCCCGAGGACAGGCCTGGCCGGCTACACCTTC. The rearrangement uses TRBV11-2 and TRBJ1-2; TRBD1 matches 7 bases. Germline V gives CDR1 SGHAT, CDR2 FQNNGV. The CDR3 runs to 14 residues.

At least ten counts were recorded for this clonotype. The chain has TRBV2 and TRBJ2-7; 7 nucleotides agree with TRBD2. The CDR3 spans 14 residues. The germline CDR1 and CDR2 sequences are SNHLY and FYNNEI. The junction had 7 bases not matched to a gene; V was cut back by 8 bases and J by 0 bases. The DNA of the CDR3 is TGTGCCAGCGGCCGGGACTACTACTCCTACGAGCAGTACTTC. Translated, it gives CASGRDYYSYEQYF.

This clonotype was recorded many times. CDR3 sequence (DNA): TGTGCCAGCAGTTTAGGCGGGGTTTACAATGAGCAGTTCTTC. This translates into CASSLGGVYNEQFF. The rearrangement uses TRBV12-3 or TRBV12-4 and TRBJ2-1; possibly TRBD2 for D (6 bases). The V end lost 1 base, the J end lost 4 bases, and 8 bases lay between the germline ends. The CDR3 totals 14 residues.

Turning to this clonotype: This likely comes from a read error, as the CDR3 has no conserved phenylalanine or tryptophan at its end. CDR3 residues: CASSWDRVGETQYL. The CDR3 DNA is TGCGCCAGCAGCTGGGACAGGGTGGGAGAGACCCAGTACCTC. This chain links TRBV5-1 with TRBJ2-5, with 9 bases fitting TRBD1. Germline assignment: CDR1 SGHRS and CDR2 YFSETQ. This CDR3 region has 14 residues. V gave up 3 bases and J gave up 4 bases; unmatched junction bases: 4.

Details on this clonotype: With a much larger clone just one base away, this may be a read error. The genes are TRBV20-1 and TRBJ2-3, with 13 positions matching TRBD2. CDR1 DFQATT and CDR2 SNEGSKA come from the germline V gene (reference sequence). This CDR3 contains 15 residues. This CDR3 is CSAPRLAGGTDTQDF. The CDR3 coding sequence is TGCAGTGCTCCCAGACTAGCGGGGGGCACGGATACGCAGGATTTT.

This clonotype was counted many times. The V call is TRBV12-3 or TRBV12-4, the J call TRBJ2-3; D could derive from TRBD1 or TRBD2 (6 bases each). This CDR3 comprises 14 residues. Trimming stripped 7 bases from V and 5 bases from J, with 16 bases between. CDR3 nucleotides: TGTGCCAGCACCCTGGGGGGCCCGATAGATACGCAGTATTTT. Translating gives CASTLGGPIDTQYF.

This clonotype was seen ten or more times. The genes are TRBV29-1 and TRBJ2-3, with 7 nucleotides matching TRBD1. The germline CDR1 and CDR2 sequences are SQVTM and ANQGSEA. The trim removed 2 bases at V and 6 bases at J, leaving 2 bases unmatched. The CDR3 is made up of 12 amino acids. The chain's CDR3 is CSVEKGADTQYF. The CDR3, as DNA: TGCAGCGTTGAAAAGGGGGCGGATACGCAGTATTTT.

The rearrangement joins TRBV29-1 to TRBJ1-1; no firm D call. V lost 1 base and J lost 3, with 3 bases in between. The CDR3 loop spans 11 amino acids. Germline-derived CDR1 and CDR2 are SQVTM and ANQGSEA. CDR3 residues: CSVEGHTEAFF. CDR3 nucleotides: TGCAGCGTTGAAGGCCACACTGAAGCTTTCTTT.